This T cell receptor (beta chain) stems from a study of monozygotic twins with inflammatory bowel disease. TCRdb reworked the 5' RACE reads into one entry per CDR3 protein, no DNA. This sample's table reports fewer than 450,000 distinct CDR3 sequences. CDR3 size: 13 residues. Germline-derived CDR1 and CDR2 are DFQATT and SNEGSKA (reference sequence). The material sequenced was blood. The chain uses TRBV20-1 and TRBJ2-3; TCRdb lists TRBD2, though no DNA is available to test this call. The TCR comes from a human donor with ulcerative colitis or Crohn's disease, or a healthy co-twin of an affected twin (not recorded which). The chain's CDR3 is CSAWLAGVNTQYF.